The 10 T cell receptor beta chains presented below share a single source sample, sequenced in a study of untreated major depressive disorder listed by TCRdb under 2018. Results the study describes overall, beyond this receptor: Sequencing confirmed higher TRBV05-01 (Vbeta 5.1) usage among CD4+ T cells of depressed patients than controls, with p = 0.040 in a one-tailed test.

Libraries were constructed by the immunoSEQ multiplex PCR assay. In its TCRdb copy, this immuneACCESS table keeps in-frame sequences only and misses some clones. Where compared with another copy, unresolved V genes explain less than half of these, and the others have no known cause. The sample table contains 10,000 to 15,000 clones; only one count was recorded for around nine tenths of them. The ten most abundant clones make up 0.82% of the sample. These receptors have no identified antigens. The source material was CD4+ T cells from PBMCs. These receptors were taken from a man younger than 40 with major depressive disorder.

In its sample, this clone was seen a few times. V and J are TRBV13 and TRBJ2-1; TRBD2 aligns across 9 bases. CDR1 and CDR2 (germline): PRHDT, FYEKMQ (reference sequence). With V trimmed by 0 bases and J by 3 bases, 9 bases remained unmatched. The CDR3 runs 18 residues. The CDR3 DNA reads TGTGCCAGCAGCTTAGGCCTTAGCGGGGGCTTTCTCTACAATGAGCAGTTCTTC. Its protein is CASSLGLSGGFLYNEQFF.

The V and J genes are TRBV7-8 and TRBJ1-1; 10 nucleotides match TRBD1. CDR1 SGHVS and CDR2 FQNEAQ come from the germline V gene. With 3 bases clipped from V and 4 bases from J, the junction kept 5 bases outside the gene matches. The CDR3 sequence is 15 residues long. The CDR3 nucleotides read TGTGCCAGCAGCTTGTTGGGACAGGGGAGCACTGAAGCTTTCTTT. It codes for CASSLLGQGSTEAFF.

The rearrangement links TRBV4-1 to TRBJ2-1; 14 bases map to TRBD2. The germline gives CDR1 MGHRA, CDR2 YSYEKL. This CDR3 is 18 amino acids long. V dropped 10 bases and J dropped 0; count of bases not matched to a gene: 11. CDR3 loop: CATTSGLAGATSYNEQFF. CDR3 in DNA: TGCGCCACTACCTCGGGACTAGCGGGGGCAACCTCCTACAATGAGCAGTTCTTC.

The CDR3 sequence is CASSRSGGSTLNTEAFF. In DNA, the CDR3 is TGTGCCAGCTCACGTTCAGGGGGCTCTACTCTGAACACTGAAGCTTTCTTT. This chain connects TRBV18 to TRBJ1-1; TRBD1 aligns across 8 bases. CDR1 is KGHSH, CDR2 LQKENI, per germline. J gave up 0 bases and V 4 bases, and 10 bases lay outside the gene matches. CDR3 length equals 17 residues.

The V and J genes are TRBV28 and TRBJ1-4; D is unresolved. CDR3 length equals 14 residues. Deletions cut 7 bases from V and 6 bases from J, with 15 bases between. Germline values: CDR1 MDHEN, CDR2 SYDVKM. The CDR3 region is CASTTSVGHEKLFF. The CDR3 nucleotides are TGTGCCAGCACCACGTCGGTTGGGCATGAAAAACTGTTTTTT.

This clone was observed a single time. The V and J genes are TRBV10-3 and TRBJ1-5; no definite D call. This CDR3 spans 16 amino acids. V lost 0 bases to trimming and J lost 2 bases, with 11 bases between them. Germline assignment: CDR1 ENHRY and CDR2 SYGVKD. CDR3 sequence: CAISESLGTGNQPQHF. In DNA form, the CDR3 reads TGTGCCATCAGTGAGTCCTTGGGAACCGGCAATCAGCCCCAGCATTTT.

The V call is TRBV27, the J call TRBJ1-2, with TRBD1 as a possible D gene (6 bases). V lost 3 bases and J 1 base, leaving 21 bases between the germline ends. The CDR3 has 18 residues. CDR1 and CDR2 (germline): MNHEY, SMNVEV (reference sequence). This CDR3 reads CASSFSQTGTEINYGYTF. The DNA of the CDR3 is TGTGCCAGCAGTTTCTCCCAGACAGGCACTGAGATTAACTATGGCTACACCTTC.

The chain employs TRBV19 and TRBJ2-6, with D tentatively TRBD1 or TRBD2 (5 bases each). The ends were cut back, 1 base at V and 2 bases at J, with 9 bases in the middle. Germline assignment: CDR1 LNHDA and CDR2 SQIVND (reference sequence). The length of the CDR3 is 16 residues. CDR3 nucleotide sequence: TGTGCCAGTAGTATAGGGTGGGGGACTGGGGCCAACGTCCTGACTTTC. Encoded protein: CASSIGWGTGANVLTF.

This clone was seen only a few times. The chain carries TRBV4-1 and TRBJ1-5; D is unresolved. CDR3 length: 13 residues. Germline CDR1 MGHRA, CDR2 YSYEKL. V shed 4 bases and J shed 8 bases, with 12 bases lying between them. The CDR3 DNA follows: TGCGCCAGCAGCCGCGTGGGAGCAGAGCCCCAGCATTTT. This codes for CASSRVGAEPQHF.

The rearrangement uses TRBV5-1 and TRBJ2-7, with D perhaps TRBD2 (6 bases). The CDR3 spans 14 residues. The ends were cut back, 4 bases at V and 3 bases at J, with 14 bases in the middle. Germline CDR1 and CDR2: SGHRS and YFSETQ. The CDR3 coding sequence is TGCGCCAGCAGCCAAACGGCGGGAAGCTACGAGCAGTACTTC. Protein product: CASSQTAGSYEQYF.